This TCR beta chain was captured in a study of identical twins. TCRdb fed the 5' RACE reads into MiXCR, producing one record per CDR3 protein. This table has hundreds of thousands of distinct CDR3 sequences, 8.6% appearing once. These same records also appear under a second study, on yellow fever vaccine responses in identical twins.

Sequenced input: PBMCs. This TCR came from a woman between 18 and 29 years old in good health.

The CDR3 reads CATSRDRRRGNTEAFF. CDR3 coding DNA: TGTGCCACCAGCAGAGATCGTCGTAGGGGGAACACTGAAGCTTTCTTT. This sequence joins TRBV15 and TRBJ1-1; D is perhaps TRBD1 (5 bases). The CDR3 covers 16 residues. From germline, CDR1 is LNHNV and CDR2 YYDKDF (reference sequence). The V end was cut by 0 bases, the J end by 1 base, with 12 bases between.